This T cell receptor beta chain was profiled in a study of radiotherapy plus CTLA-4 blockade in lung cancer. Study at large: Objective responses were recorded in more than 15% of patients, with disease control recorded in 25% to 35%.

TCRdb keeps only in-frame clones here, not all; method: immunoSEQ multiplex PCR. The sample holds 39,000 or so clones, around 79% seen once. Alongside CTLA-4 blockade with ipilimumab, patients with chemo-refractory metastatic non-small-cell lung cancer received focal radiation. CDR1 and CDR2 from the germline V gene are MNHNS and SASEGT. The CDR3 has 13 residues. Germline trimming cut 5 bases from V and 4 bases from J; bases unmatched to any gene: 3. The chain is built from TRBV6-1 and TRBJ1-2, with 8 bases matching TRBD1. The specimen was peripheral blood, collected from a patient treated with radiotherapy plus ipilimumab. The clonotype comes from a human donor with non-small cell lung cancer who had stable disease on radiotherapy plus ipilimumab. As DNA, the CDR3 is TGTGCCAGCAGTCTAACAGGGGGCTATGGCTACACCTTC. Translated, it gives CASSLTGGYGYTF.